This entry features one T cell receptor (beta chain) sequence. From blood CD8+ and CD4+ T cells, the TCR beta chain was sequenced. The data stem from a study of CD8 T cells in Susac syndrome. RNA, at about 0.45 to 1 ug, was reverse transcribed with random hexamers. TCRdb reprocessed the immunoSEQ multiplex PCR reads with MiXCR, giving one entry per CDR3 protein. This sample has 150,000 to 200,000 distinct CDR3 sequences, with 90% to 95% found just once. The germline CDR1 and CDR2 sequences are SNHLY and FYNNEI. CDR3 length: 12 residues. Trimming took off 7 bases at V and 6 bases at J, with 13 bases between the two ends.

V usage is TRBV2 and J usage is TRBJ2-7; D might be TRBD1 (6 bases). The sequence was collected from a human donor in good health. Sample: CD4+ T cells from PBMCs. The CDR3, as DNA: TGTGCCAGCAAGGGGGAAGGAAGCGAGCAGTACTTC. The encoded protein is CASKGEGSEQYF.